The present entry profiles one T cell receptor (beta chain) with its context. Clones were sequenced by immunoSEQ multiplex PCR, and TCRdb holds only the in-frame ones, with some missing. The sample consists of more than 55,000 clones, approximately 91% of them appearing once. The data are from a study of T cell changes during pregnancy in multiple sclerosis. The CDR3 extends over 16 amino acids. Trimming took 7 bases from V and 6 from J; bases not matched to a gene: 16. The germline V gene has CDR1 SGHTA and CDR2 FQGNSA. The J gene is TRBJ2-3, the V gene TRBV7-2; 7 bases fit TRBD2. Material: peripheral blood, obtained in the second trimester of pregnancy. This TCR was sampled from a female donor with multiple sclerosis, enrolled in a pregnancy study. The CDR3 DNA reads TGTGCCAGCACCTACTCGCCCGCGGGGGTAGGGGATACGCAGTATTTT. Amino acids: CASTYSPAGVGDTQYF.